The T cell receptor beta chain under discussion was sequenced for a study of blood T cell repertoires in COVID-19. Study in general: Acute-phase and convalescent COVID-19 samples originated in the United States, Italy and Spain. PBMCs, B-cell-depleted T cells, or T cells provided the cDNA or gDNA that made up the material.

CDR1 and CDR2 (germline): SGHVS, FNYEAQ. Trimming removed 5 bases from V and 4 bases from J; junction bases left unmatched: 6. The CDR3 loop spans 15 amino acids. As processed by the authors: Researchers report that nucleated cell counts were estimated from reference gene primer amplification. Only in-frame clones appear in the TCRdb table, and some are missing; sequencing was by immunoSEQ multiplex PCR. That table gives V, J and clone size, and the DNA gave D and trimming. The sample has approximately 140,000 clones, around 86% seen once. This chain joins TRBV7-6 and TRBJ1-1; 11 bases are a match to TRBD1. The sequencing input was peripheral blood. The clonotype comes from a man aged 70-80 years with acute or convalescent COVID-19. CDR3 DNA sequence: TGTGCCAGCAGCCCGGGGACAGGGGGTTTCACTGAAGCTTTCTTT. Protein sequence: CASSPGTGGFTEAFF.